This is a list of T cell receptor beta chains from one sample in a study of blood T cell repertoires in COVID-19. The data were produced by immunoSEQ multiplex PCR, yet TCRdb's version contains in-frame clones alone and is incomplete. The table has approximately 120,000 clones, around four fifths seen once; the top ten hold roughly 5.5%. Specimen: peripheral blood. All receptors come from an elderly man with active or convalescent COVID-19. Each CDR3 is given with its conserved first and last residue. The order of the fields is CDR3 protein, CDR3 DNA, J gene, V gene, D gene, clone size. A D gene is named only where the DNA matches it firmly. Size values are once, few and many counts, or a class for expanded clones, and some rows have none.

cdr3_aa: CASSPGQAVGYTF; cdr3_nt: TGTGCCAGCTCTCCGGGACAGGCTGTTGGCTACACCTTC; j_call: TRBJ1-2; v_call: TRBV7-9; d_call: TRBD1; clone_size: .
cdr3_aa: CASTQDPGNYGYTF; cdr3_nt: TGTGCCAGCACCCAAGATCCGGGTAACTATGGCTACACCTTC; j_call: TRBJ1-2; v_call: TRBV2; d_call: .; clone_size: .
cdr3_aa: CASNAGHGTEAFF; cdr3_nt: TGTGCCAGCAACGCCGGTCATGGTACTGAAGCTTTCTTT; j_call: TRBJ1-1; v_call: TRBV2; d_call: .; clone_size: .
cdr3_aa: CASTSRTGTSYGYTF; cdr3_nt: TGTGCCAGCACCTCCCGGACAGGGACGAGCTATGGCTACACCTTC; j_call: TRBJ1-2; v_call: TRBV6-5; d_call: TRBD1; clone_size: .
cdr3_aa: CAISAGGANTDTQYF; cdr3_nt: TGTGCCATCAGTGCCGGGGGGGCCAACACAGATACGCAGTATTTT; j_call: TRBJ2-3; v_call: TRBV10-3; d_call: TRBD2; clone_size: once
cdr3_aa: CASSGFSTGGNTEAFF; cdr3_nt: TGTGCCAGCAGCGGATTCTCGACAGGGGGGAACACTGAAGCTTTCTTT; j_call: TRBJ1-1; v_call: TRBV9; d_call: TRBD1; clone_size: .
cdr3_aa: CASRGTAYEQYF; cdr3_nt: TGTGCCAGCAGGGGGACTGCTTACGAGCAGTACTTC; j_call: TRBJ2-7; v_call: TRBV27; d_call: .; clone_size: .
cdr3_aa: CASSSTGVNTDTQYF; cdr3_nt: TGTGCCAGCAGTTCGACAGGGGTTAACACAGATACGCAGTATTTT; j_call: TRBJ2-3; v_call: TRBV6-5; d_call: TRBD1; clone_size: .
cdr3_aa: CASRGGAYNEQFF; cdr3_nt: TGTGCCAGCAGGGGGGGGGCCTACAATGAGCAGTTCTTC; j_call: TRBJ2-1; v_call: TRBV27; d_call: TRBD2; clone_size: .
cdr3_aa: CASSPTGTGDGYTF; cdr3_nt: TGTGCCAGCTCACCAACCGGGACAGGGGATGGCTACACCTTC; j_call: TRBJ1-2; v_call: TRBV18; d_call: TRBD1; clone_size: few
cdr3_aa: CASSYTGQASNQPQHF; cdr3_nt: TGTGCCAGCAGTTACACTGGACAGGCTAGCAATCAGCCCCAGCATTTT; j_call: TRBJ1-5; v_call: TRBV6-6; d_call: TRBD1; clone_size: .
cdr3_aa: CATRGTAFNQPQHF; cdr3_nt: TGTGCCACCCGAGGGACAGCGTTCAATCAGCCCCAGCATTTT; j_call: TRBJ1-5; v_call: TRBV28; d_call: TRBD1; clone_size: .
cdr3_aa: CASSSVKGSNQPQHF; cdr3_nt: TGTGCCAGCAGTTCGGTCAAGGGGTCCAATCAGCCCCAGCATTTT; j_call: TRBJ1-5; v_call: TRBV6-2/TRBV6-3; d_call: .; clone_size: .
cdr3_aa: CASSYDRGPLFYGYTF; cdr3_nt: TGTGCCAGCAGTTATGACAGGGGGCCACTTTTCTATGGCTACACCTTC; j_call: TRBJ1-2; v_call: TRBV6-5; d_call: TRBD1; clone_size: .
cdr3_aa: CASSPDSLSSYEQYF; cdr3_nt: TGTGCCAGCAGTCCCGACAGCTTGAGCTCCTACGAGCAGTACTTC; j_call: TRBJ2-7; v_call: TRBV27; d_call: .; clone_size: .
cdr3_aa: CATSGEGSNQPQHF; cdr3_nt: TGTGCCACCAGTGGTGAGGGCTCAAATCAGCCCCAGCATTTT; j_call: TRBJ1-5; v_call: TRBV24-1; d_call: .; clone_size: .
cdr3_aa: CSALGGDEKLFF; cdr3_nt: TGCAGCGCCTTAGGGGGGGATGAAAAACTGTTTTTT; j_call: TRBJ1-4; v_call: TRBV29-1; d_call: .; clone_size: .
cdr3_aa: CASSIAVSTEAFF; cdr3_nt: TGTGCCAGTAGTATAGCGGTTAGCACTGAAGCTTTCTTT; j_call: TRBJ1-1; v_call: TRBV19; d_call: .; clone_size: .
cdr3_aa: CATEGSGNTIYF; cdr3_nt: TGTGCCACGGAGGGATCTGGAAACACCATATATTTT; j_call: TRBJ1-3; v_call: TRBV12-3/TRBV12-4; d_call: .; clone_size: .
cdr3_aa: CASSSGLAGAQLQFF; cdr3_nt: TGTGCCAGCAGTTCCGGACTAGCGGGGGCCCAGCTGCAGTTCTTC; j_call: TRBJ2-1; v_call: TRBV7-6; d_call: TRBD2; clone_size: .
cdr3_aa: CASSPRRVAGYTF; cdr3_nt: TGCGCCAGCAGCCCACGGAGGGTAGCTGGCTACACCTTC; j_call: TRBJ1-2; v_call: TRBV4-3; d_call: .; clone_size: .
cdr3_aa: CASSLTGDTEAFF; cdr3_nt: TGTGCCAGCAGCCTGACAGGGGACACTGAAGCTTTCTTT; j_call: TRBJ1-1; v_call: TRBV5-4; d_call: TRBD1; clone_size: .
cdr3_aa: CASSSSGTGGLNSPLHF; cdr3_nt: TGTGCCAGCAGCTCATCCGGGACAGGGGGCCTTAATTCACCCCTCCACTTT; j_call: TRBJ1-6; v_call: TRBV28; d_call: TRBD1; clone_size: .
cdr3_aa: CASSLAQDKGTEAFF; cdr3_nt: TGCGCCAGCAGCTTGGCCCAGGACAAGGGGACTGAAGCTTTCTTT; j_call: TRBJ1-1; v_call: TRBV5-1; d_call: .; clone_size: .
cdr3_aa: CASSQGTSRETQYF; cdr3_nt: TGTGCCAGCAGCCAAGGGACAAGCCGAGAGACCCAGTACTTC; j_call: TRBJ2-5; v_call: TRBV3-1/TRBV3-2; d_call: .; clone_size: few
cdr3_aa: CASSPRTGPSPLHF; cdr3_nt: TGTGCCAGCAGCCCCCGGACAGGGCCCTCACCCCTCCACTTT; j_call: TRBJ1-6; v_call: TRBV9; d_call: TRBD1; clone_size: .
cdr3_aa: CASSLALTSGGGETQYF; cdr3_nt: TGTGCCAGCAGCTTAGCTCTAACTAGCGGGGGAGGGGAGACCCAGTACTTC; j_call: TRBJ2-5; v_call: TRBV7-2; d_call: TRBD2; clone_size: .
cdr3_aa: CASSFRHYPIEAFF; cdr3_nt: TGTGCCAGCAGCTTCCGGCACTACCCTATTGAAGCTTTCTTT; j_call: TRBJ1-1; v_call: TRBV7-8; d_call: .; clone_size: .
cdr3_aa: CASSPRSPSSYEQYF; cdr3_nt: TGTGCCAGCTCACCACGGAGCCCCAGCTCCTACGAGCAGTACTTC; j_call: TRBJ2-7; v_call: TRBV18; d_call: .; clone_size: .
cdr3_aa: CASSLGQSNTEAFF; cdr3_nt: TGTGCCAGCTCACTGGGACAGTCGAACACTGAAGCTTTCTTT; j_call: TRBJ1-1; v_call: TRBV18; d_call: TRBD1; clone_size: .
cdr3_aa: CASSQDTGTGGISYEQYF; cdr3_nt: TGCGCCAGCAGCCAAGATACCGGGACAGGGGGCATCTCCTACGAGCAGTACTTC; j_call: TRBJ2-7; v_call: TRBV4-1; d_call: TRBD1; clone_size: .
cdr3_aa: CASSHSGGASEQFF; cdr3_nt: TGTGCCAGCAGCCATAGCGGGGGGGCTTCTGAGCAGTTCTTC; j_call: TRBJ2-1; v_call: TRBV7-9; d_call: TRBD2; clone_size: .
cdr3_aa: CASSLNRFLNYGYTF; cdr3_nt: TGTGCCAGCAGTTTAAACAGGTTTCTCAACTATGGCTACACCTTC; j_call: TRBJ1-2; v_call: TRBV27; d_call: .; clone_size: .
cdr3_aa: CASSLDTGIYNEQFF; cdr3_nt: TGTGCCAGCAGCTTGGACACAGGGATCTACAATGAGCAGTTCTTC; j_call: TRBJ2-1; v_call: TRBV7-2; d_call: .; clone_size: few
cdr3_aa: CATREQGETQYF; cdr3_nt: TGTGCCACCCGAGAACAGGGGGAGACCCAGTACTTC; j_call: TRBJ2-5; v_call: TRBV2; d_call: TRBD1; clone_size: .
cdr3_aa: CASSQSLADTQYF; cdr3_nt: TGTGCCAGCAGCCAATCCTTAGCGGATACGCAGTATTTT; j_call: TRBJ2-3; v_call: TRBV12-3/TRBV12-4; d_call: .; clone_size: few
cdr3_aa: CASALGTANYGYTF; cdr3_nt: TGTGCTAGTGCCTTAGGGACAGCTAACTATGGCTACACCTTC; j_call: TRBJ1-2; v_call: TRBV12-5; d_call: TRBD1; clone_size: .
cdr3_aa: CSAPDRGKTFF; cdr3_nt: TGCAGTGCCCCGGACAGGGGGAAAACTTTCTTT; j_call: TRBJ1-1; v_call: TRBV20-1; d_call: TRBD1; clone_size: .
cdr3_aa: CASSLAGGQPQHF; cdr3_nt: TGTGCCAGCAGCTTAGCGGGGGGGCAGCCCCAGCATTTT; j_call: TRBJ1-5; v_call: TRBV7-2; d_call: .; clone_size: .
cdr3_aa: CASTPTGHYGYTF; cdr3_nt: TGTGCCAGCACCCCGACAGGGCACTATGGCTACACCTTC; j_call: TRBJ1-2; v_call: TRBV7-9; d_call: TRBD1; clone_size: .
cdr3_aa: CASRVDRSPTDTQYF; cdr3_nt: TGTGCCAGTAGGGTCGACAGATCCCCCACAGATACGCAGTATTTT; j_call: TRBJ2-3; v_call: TRBV19; d_call: .; clone_size: .
cdr3_aa: CASSLGTSGGHGIQYF; cdr3_nt: TGTGCCAGCAGTTTAGGGACTAGCGGGGGGCATGGCATTCAGTACTTC; j_call: TRBJ2-4; v_call: TRBV28; d_call: TRBD2; clone_size: .
cdr3_aa: CASQLISYSNEAFF; cdr3_nt: TGTGCCAGCCAGTTAATTTCATACAGCAATGAAGCTTTCTTT; j_call: TRBJ1-1; v_call: TRBV27; d_call: .; clone_size: .
cdr3_aa: CSASRQGVGQPQHF; cdr3_nt: TGCAGTGCTAGTCGGCAGGGGGTGGGCCAGCCCCAGCATTTT; j_call: TRBJ1-5; v_call: TRBV20-1; d_call: TRBD1; clone_size: .
cdr3_aa: CASSLPRGELFF; cdr3_nt: TGTGCCAGCAGCTTACCCCGGGGAGAACTGTTTTTT; j_call: TRBJ1-4; v_call: TRBV7-2; d_call: .; clone_size: .
cdr3_aa: CASSQDLAGGTSNQPQHF; cdr3_nt: TGTGCCAGCAGCCAAGATTTGGCAGGGGGGACGAGCAATCAGCCCCAGCATTTT; j_call: TRBJ1-5; v_call: TRBV4-2; d_call: TRBD1; clone_size: .
cdr3_aa: CASKGAAEAFF; cdr3_nt: TGCGCCAGCAAGGGGGCTGCTGAAGCTTTCTTT; j_call: TRBJ1-1; v_call: TRBV10-2; d_call: TRBD1; clone_size: .
cdr3_aa: CASSPLEWRANTEAFF; cdr3_nt: TGTGCCAGCTCACCACTGGAATGGAGGGCGAACACTGAAGCTTTCTTT; j_call: TRBJ1-1; v_call: TRBV18; d_call: .; clone_size: .
cdr3_aa: CASSPLGQGNTEAFF; cdr3_nt: TGTGCCAGCAGCCCCCTGGGGCAGGGGAACACTGAAGCTTTCTTT; j_call: TRBJ1-1; v_call: TRBV28; d_call: .; clone_size: .
cdr3_aa: CASSTNRGETQYF; cdr3_nt: TGTGCCAGTAGTACAAACAGGGGTGAGACCCAGTACTTC; j_call: TRBJ2-5; v_call: TRBV19; d_call: TRBD1; clone_size: .
cdr3_aa: CASSLGGLTEAFF; cdr3_nt: TGTGCCAGCAGCTTAGGGGGCCTCACTGAAGCTTTCTTT; j_call: TRBJ1-1; v_call: TRBV7-2; d_call: .; clone_size: .
cdr3_aa: CASSYSADNYGYTF; cdr3_nt: TGTGCCAGCAGTTATAGCGCGGATAACTATGGCTACACCTTC; j_call: TRBJ1-2; v_call: TRBV6-2/TRBV6-3; d_call: .; clone_size: .
cdr3_aa: CASSLGTGPGETQYF; cdr3_nt: TGTGCCAGCAGCTTGGGGACAGGGCCGGGGGAGACCCAGTACTTC; j_call: TRBJ2-5; v_call: TRBV11-2; d_call: TRBD1; clone_size: .